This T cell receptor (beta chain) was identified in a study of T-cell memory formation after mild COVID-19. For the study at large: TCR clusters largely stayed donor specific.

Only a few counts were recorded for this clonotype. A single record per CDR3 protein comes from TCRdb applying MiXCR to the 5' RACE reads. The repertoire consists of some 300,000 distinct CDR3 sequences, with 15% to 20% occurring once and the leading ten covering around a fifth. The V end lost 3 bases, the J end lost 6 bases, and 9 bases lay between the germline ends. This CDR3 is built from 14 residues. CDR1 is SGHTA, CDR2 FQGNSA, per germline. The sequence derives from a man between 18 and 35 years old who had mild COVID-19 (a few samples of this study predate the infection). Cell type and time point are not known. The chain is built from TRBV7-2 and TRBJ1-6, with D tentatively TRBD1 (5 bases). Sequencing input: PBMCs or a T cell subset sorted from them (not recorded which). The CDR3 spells CASSFGTINSPLHF. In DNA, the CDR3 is TGTGCCAGCAGCTTTGGGACCATTAATTCACCCCTCCACTTT.